One T cell receptor beta chain is described in this entry. This entry comes from a study of blood T cell repertoires in COVID-19. Study at large: There were acute and convalescent COVID-19 samples, and they came from the United States, Italy and Spain. T cells, B-cell-depleted T cells, or PBMCs supplied cDNA or gDNA.

Only in-frame clones appear in the TCRdb table, and some are missing; sequencing was by immunoSEQ multiplex PCR. Of 210,000 or so clones in the sample, approximately 80% were seen once. CDR3 length: 17 amino acids. Per germline, CDR1 MNHEY and CDR2 SMNVEV (reference sequence). V gave up 6 bases and J gave up 6 bases; unmatched junction bases: 16. In assigning cohorts, the study relied on participant-reported clinical history. The chain combines TRBV27 with TRBJ2-3; 9 bases fit TRBD1. Sequenced: PBMCs or T cells enriched from blood (not recorded which). The TCR comes from a man aged 60 to 75 who had recovered from COVID-19. CDR3 sequence reads: CASRGERWDRVRDTQYF. Here the CDR3 DNA reads TGTGCCAGCAGGGGAGAGCGGTGGGACAGGGTTCGGGATACGCAGTATTTT.